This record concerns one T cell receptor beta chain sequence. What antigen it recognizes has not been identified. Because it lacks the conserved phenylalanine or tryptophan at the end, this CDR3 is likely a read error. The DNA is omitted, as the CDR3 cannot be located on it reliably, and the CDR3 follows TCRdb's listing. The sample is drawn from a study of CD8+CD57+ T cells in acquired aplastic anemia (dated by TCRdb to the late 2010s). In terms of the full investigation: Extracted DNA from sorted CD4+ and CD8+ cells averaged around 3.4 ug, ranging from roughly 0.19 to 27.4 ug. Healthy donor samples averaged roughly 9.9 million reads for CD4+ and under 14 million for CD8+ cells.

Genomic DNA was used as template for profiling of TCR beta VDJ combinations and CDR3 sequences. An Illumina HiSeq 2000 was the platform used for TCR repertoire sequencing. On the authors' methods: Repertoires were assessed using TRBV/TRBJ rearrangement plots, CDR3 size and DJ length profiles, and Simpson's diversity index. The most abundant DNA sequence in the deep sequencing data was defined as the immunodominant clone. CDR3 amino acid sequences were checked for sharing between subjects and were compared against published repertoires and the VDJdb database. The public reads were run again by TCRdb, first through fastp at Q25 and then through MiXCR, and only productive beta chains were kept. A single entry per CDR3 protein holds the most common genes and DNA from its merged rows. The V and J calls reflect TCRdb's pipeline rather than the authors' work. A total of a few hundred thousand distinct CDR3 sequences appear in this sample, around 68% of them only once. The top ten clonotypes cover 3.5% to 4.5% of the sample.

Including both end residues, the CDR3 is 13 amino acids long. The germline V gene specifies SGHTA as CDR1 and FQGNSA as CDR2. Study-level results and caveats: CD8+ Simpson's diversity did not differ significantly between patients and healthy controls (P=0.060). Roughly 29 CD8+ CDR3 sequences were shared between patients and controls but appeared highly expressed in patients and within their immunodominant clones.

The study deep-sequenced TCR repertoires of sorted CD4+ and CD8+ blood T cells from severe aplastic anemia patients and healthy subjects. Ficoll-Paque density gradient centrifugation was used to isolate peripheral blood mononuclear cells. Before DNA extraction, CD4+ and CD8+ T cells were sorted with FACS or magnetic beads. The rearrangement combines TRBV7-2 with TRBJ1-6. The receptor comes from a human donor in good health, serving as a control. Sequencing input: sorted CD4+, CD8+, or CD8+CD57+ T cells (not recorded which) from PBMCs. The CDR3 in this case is CASSCGRNTSRYV.